The 14 T cell receptor beta chains below were found in one sample sequenced in a study of response to subunit inactivated influenza vaccine. Each CDR3 protein is one row after TCRdb ran MiXCR on the RT-PCR reads. The sample records around 320,000 distinct CDR3 sequences, roughly 22% being singletons. This sample comprised PBMCs from blood, obtained less than 22 months after vaccination. The receptors shown here come from a man aged 45 to 70 who received an inactivated influenza vaccine.

This clonotype came up many times. The V gene is TRBV20-1, the J gene TRBJ1-5; D not certain. The CDR3 is 15 amino acids. Trimming left V 0 bases short and J 2 bases short, with 11 bases between. Germline lookup yields CDR1 DFQATT and CDR2 SNEGSKA (reference sequence). As DNA, the CDR3 is TGCAGTGCTAGAGACAGTCCCAATGGCAATCAGCCCCAGCATTTT. Protein product: CSARDSPNGNQPQHF.

The chain couples TRBV13 to TRBJ1-4; 8 bases map to TRBD1. V lost 8 bases, J lost 4 bases, and 6 bases stayed unmatched. CDR3 size: 14 residues. Per the germline V gene, CDR1 is PRHDT and CDR2 is FYEKMQ (reference sequence). The CDR3 DNA sequence: TGTGCCAGCTCCAACAGGGGGGGTAATGAAAAACTGTTTTTT. This translates into CASSNRGGNEKLFF.

The V and J genes are TRBV5-4 and TRBJ1-1, with a weak D call TRBD1 (6 bases). CDR1 is SGHNT, CDR2 YYREEE, per germline (reference sequence). The V end was cut by 5 bases, the J end by 1 base, with 12 bases between. The CDR3 contains 14 residues. The CDR3 DNA sequence: TGTGCCAGCAGGAAACAGGGTGGGAACACTGAAGCTTTCTTT. It encodes CASRKQGGNTEAFF.

This chain connects TRBV5-8 to TRBJ1-2; D may be TRBD1 (5 bases). This CDR3 region has 12 residues. Germline CDR1 and CDR2: SGHTS and YDEGEE. V lost 8 bases, J lost 12 bases, and 20 bases lay in between. CDR3 nucleotides: TGTGCCAGGGGACCCGGGCCCATAGATCACACCTTC. Its translation: CARGPGPIDHTF.

This clonotype came up many times. CDR3 residues: CATSRDRTGGYTF. DNA of the CDR3: TGTGCCACCAGCAGAGATAGGACGGGAGGCTACACCTTC. The chain carries TRBV15 and TRBJ1-2; D is unresolved. The V end was cut by 0 bases, the J end by 8 bases, with 10 bases between. The CDR3 totals 13 residues. Germline V gene lookup returns CDR1 LNHNV and CDR2 YYDKDF (reference sequence). The full variable domain, with the rest looked up from reference TRBV15 and TRBJ1-2, is DAMVIQNPRYQVTQFGKPVTLSCSQTLNHNVMYWYQQKSSQAPKLLFHYYDKDFNNEADTPDNFQSRRPNTSFCFLDIRSPGLGDTAMYLCATSRDRTGGYTFGSGTRLTVV.

This clonotype occurred a few times. The chain joins TRBV7-9 to TRBJ1-1; perhaps TRBD1 as D (5 bases). The ends were cut back, 3 bases at V and 8 bases at J, with 19 bases in the middle. Germline CDR1 reads SEHNR; CDR2 reads FQNEAQ (reference sequence). This CDR3 is built from 15 residues. CDR3 region: CASSFSGTGNGEAFF. The CDR3 nucleotides are TGTGCCAGCAGCTTTTCCGGGACGGGGAACGGGGAAGCTTTCTTT. Full variable domain (remainder filled in from reference TRBV7-9 and TRBJ1-1): DTGVSQNPRHKITKRGQNVTFRCDPISEHNRLYWYRQTLGQGPEFLTYFQNEAQLEKSRLLSDRFSAERPKGSFSTLEIQRTEQGDSAMYLCASSFSGTGNGEAFFGQGTRLTVV.

This clonotype came up a few times. The chain links TRBV6-5 to TRBJ2-2; TRBD1 or TRBD2 may be the D gene (6 bases each). In germline, CDR1 is MNHEY, CDR2 SVGAGI. Deletions cut 2 bases from V and 2 bases from J, with 15 bases between. The CDR3 has 17 amino acids. The DNA of the CDR3 is TGTGCCAGCAGTTACCCATCGAGGGGGGCCAACACCGGGGAGCTGTTTTTT. This gives the protein CASSYPSRGANTGELFF.

The chain joins TRBV27 to TRBJ1-1; D is ambiguous. V was trimmed by 8 bases and J by 2 bases, leaving 24 bases between them. The CDR3 totals 17 residues. Germline V CDR1 and CDR2: MNHEY, SMNVEV (reference sequence). The CDR3 here is CASGKRARKLVNTEAFF. The CDR3 DNA reads as TGTGCCAGCGGAAAGCGGGCCCGAAAGCTCGTAAACACTGAAGCTTTCTTT.

This clonotype was picked up a small number of times. The rearrangement uses TRBV6-1 and TRBJ1-5, with TRBD1 as a possible D gene (5 bases). The CDR3 is 17 amino acids. The germline V and J ends were trimmed by 4 bases and 5 bases, with 21 bases remaining between them. Germline CDR1 and CDR2: MNHNS and SASEGT. This chain's CDR3 is CASSGGDVSWKDQPQHF. The CDR3 nucleotides read TGTGCCAGCAGTGGGGGGGACGTATCCTGGAAGGATCAGCCCCAGCATTTT.

This clonotype has only a few counts. This rearrangement joins TRBV24-1 to TRBJ2-7; D not certain. The CDR3 is 14 residues long. V was cut by 2 bases and J by 0 bases, with 7 bases left in between. CDR1 and CDR2 (germline): KGHDR, SFDVKD. Here the CDR3 DNA reads TGTGCCACCAGTGATTATCCCATCTCCTACGAGCAGTACTTC. Encoded protein: CATSDYPISYEQYF.

This clonotype was found many times. CDR3 loop: CASSLDIYGYTF. CDR3 bases: TGTGCCAGCAGCTTGGACATTTATGGCTACACCTTC. This sequence joins TRBV12-3 or TRBV12-4 and TRBJ1-2; TRBD1 might be the D (5 bases). This CDR3 spans 12 amino acids. The V end lost 6 bases, the J end lost 5 bases, and 10 bases lay between the germline ends.

This clonotype has only one observation. The J gene is TRBJ2-2, the V gene TRBV12-3 or TRBV12-4; tentative D call: TRBD1 (5 bases). The CDR3 spans 14 residues. Deletions cut 5 bases from V and 6 bases from J, with 13 bases between. The CDR3 here is CASSEQEVSGELFF. DNA for the CDR3: TGTGCCAGCAGTGAACAGGAAGTGTCCGGGGAGCTGTTTTTT.

This clonotype has just a few counts. J is TRBJ1-1 and V is TRBV4-1, with TRBD1 matching over 7 bases. The J segment lost 4 bases and the V segment lost 2 bases, leaving 4 bases of the junction unmatched. Germline assignment: CDR1 MGHRA and CDR2 YSYEKL. The CDR3 has 14 residues. DNA of the CDR3: TGCGCCAGCAGCCAATGGCAGGGGGGCACTGAAGCTTTCTTT. It codes for CASSQWQGGTEAFF.

The chain employs TRBV9 and TRBJ2-1; D may be TRBD2 (5 bases). This CDR3 spans 12 amino acids. Trimming removed 7 bases at V and 6 bases at J, with 11 bases between. The germline CDR1 and CDR2 sequences are SGDLS and YYNGEE. The CDR3 sequence: CASGTRSNEQFF. In nucleotides, the CDR3 is TGTGCCAGCGGAACTAGGTCCAATGAGCAGTTCTTC.